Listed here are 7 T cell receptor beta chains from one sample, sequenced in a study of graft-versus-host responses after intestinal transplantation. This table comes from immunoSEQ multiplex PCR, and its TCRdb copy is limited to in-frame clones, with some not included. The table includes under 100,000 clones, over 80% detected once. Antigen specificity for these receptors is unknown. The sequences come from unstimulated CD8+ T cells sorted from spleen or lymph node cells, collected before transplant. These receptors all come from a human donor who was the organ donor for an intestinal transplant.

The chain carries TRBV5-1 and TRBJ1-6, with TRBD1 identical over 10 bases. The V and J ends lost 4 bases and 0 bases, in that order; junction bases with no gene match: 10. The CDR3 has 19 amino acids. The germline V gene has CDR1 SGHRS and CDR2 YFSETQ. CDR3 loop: CASSPGQGRPSSYNSPLHF. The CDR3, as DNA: TGCGCCAGCAGCCCGGGACAGGGGCGTCCAAGCTCCTATAATTCACCCCTCCACTTT.

The CDR3, as DNA: TGTGCCTGGAGTGGCATTACAGACTATAATTCACCCCTCCACTTT. This sequence encodes CAWSGITDYNSPLHF. The rearrangement uses TRBV30 and TRBJ1-6, with unresolved D. The V and J ends lost 1 base and 3 bases respectively, with 10 bases between them. Germline V gives CDR1 GTSNPN, CDR2 SVGIG (reference sequence). The CDR3 extends over 15 amino acids.

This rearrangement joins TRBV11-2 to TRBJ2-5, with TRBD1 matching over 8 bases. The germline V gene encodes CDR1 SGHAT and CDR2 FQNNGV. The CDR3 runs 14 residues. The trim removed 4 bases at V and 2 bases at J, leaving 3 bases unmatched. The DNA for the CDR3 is TGTGCCAGCAGCTCGGACAGGGATCAAGAGACCCAGTACTTC. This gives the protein CASSSDRDQETQYF.

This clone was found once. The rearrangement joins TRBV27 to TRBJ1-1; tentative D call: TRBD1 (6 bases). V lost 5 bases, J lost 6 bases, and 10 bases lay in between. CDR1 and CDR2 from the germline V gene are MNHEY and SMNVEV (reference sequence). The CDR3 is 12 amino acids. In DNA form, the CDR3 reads TGTGCCAGCAGTCTAGGGGGGGCTGAAGCTTTCTTT. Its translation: CASSLGGAEAFF.

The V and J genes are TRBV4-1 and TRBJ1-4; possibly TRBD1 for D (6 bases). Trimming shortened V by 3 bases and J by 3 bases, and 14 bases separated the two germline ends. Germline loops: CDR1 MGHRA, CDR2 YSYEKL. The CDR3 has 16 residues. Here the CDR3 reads CASSQVQGSANEKLFF. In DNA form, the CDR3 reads TGCGCCAGCAGCCAGGTGCAGGGGTCCGCTAATGAAAAACTGTTTTTT.

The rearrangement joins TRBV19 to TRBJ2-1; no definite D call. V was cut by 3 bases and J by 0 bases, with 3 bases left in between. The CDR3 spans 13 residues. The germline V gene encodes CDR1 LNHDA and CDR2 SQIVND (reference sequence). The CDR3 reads CASSIGSYNEQFF. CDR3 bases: TGTGCCAGTAGTATCGGCTCCTACAATGAGCAGTTCTTC.

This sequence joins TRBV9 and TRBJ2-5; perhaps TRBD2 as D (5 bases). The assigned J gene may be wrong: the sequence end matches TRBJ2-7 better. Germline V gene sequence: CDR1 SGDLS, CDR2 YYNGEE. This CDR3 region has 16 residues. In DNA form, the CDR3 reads TGTGCCAGCAGCCCAGACTCGGGGTCCCCCCCCTACGAGCAGTACTTC. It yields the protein CASSPDSGSPPYEQYF.